This T cell receptor (beta chain) is drawn from a study of human T cells and chemical hapten exposure. Time point denoted: patch test 3, about 24 weeks after DPC sensitization. Documented treatment: therapeutic diphenylcyclopropenone sensitization with weekly scalp DPC. The study enrolled 18 to 70-year-old alopecia patients suitable for DPC. Before extraction, the whole blood was not fractionated, and total RNA was taken from it. Study results and caveats: Compared with pre-sensitization or healthy control sets, expanded TCRs clustered more. Sensitizing with DPC caused no change in TCRs above 1 in 1000 frequency.

The CDR3 has 11 amino acids. From germline, CDR1 is SGHTA and CDR2 FQGNSA. Trimming stripped 1 base from V and 12 bases from J, with 9 bases between. MiXCR, applied by TCRdb to the RACE reads, yields one record per CDR3 protein. This table holds about 71,000 distinct CDR3 sequences, roughly 11% found once. This clonotype was seen more than once but under ten times. Its antigen is as yet unknown. Here the sequenced sample was whole blood, taken in connection with sensitization to the hapten diphenylcyclopropenone (DPC). The TCR was taken from a woman aged 45-65 years with alopecia areata. Some clones in this sample may be carry-over from other donors' samples. The chain combines TRBV7-2 with TRBJ1-1; D perhaps matches TRBD1 (6 bases). CDR3: CASSLGTEPFF. The DNA for the CDR3 is TGTGCCAGCAGCTTAGGGACAGAACCTTTCTTT.